This T cell receptor beta chain was sequenced in a study of cytomegalovirus exposure and HLA in healthy donors. Use of 60 Vbeta and 13 Jbeta primers characterized the PCR. The method was immunoSEQ multiplex PCR; TCRdb's version includes in-frame clones alone and lacks a portion of them. The sample has about 90,000 clones; about three quarters are singletons. V was trimmed by 1 base and J by 8 bases, leaving 9 bases between them. The CDR3 is 14 amino acids. The germline gives CDR1 SEHNR, CDR2 FQNEAQ (reference sequence). The chain has TRBV7-9 and TRBJ1-6, with a tentative D call TRBD1 (5 bases). Sequencing was carried out using PBMCs. The receptor's source is a boy under 18 in good health and CMV-seronegative. DNA of the CDR3: TGTGCCAGCAGCTTAGTGCAGGGTGATTCACCCCTCCACTTT. This codes for CASSLVQGDSPLHF.